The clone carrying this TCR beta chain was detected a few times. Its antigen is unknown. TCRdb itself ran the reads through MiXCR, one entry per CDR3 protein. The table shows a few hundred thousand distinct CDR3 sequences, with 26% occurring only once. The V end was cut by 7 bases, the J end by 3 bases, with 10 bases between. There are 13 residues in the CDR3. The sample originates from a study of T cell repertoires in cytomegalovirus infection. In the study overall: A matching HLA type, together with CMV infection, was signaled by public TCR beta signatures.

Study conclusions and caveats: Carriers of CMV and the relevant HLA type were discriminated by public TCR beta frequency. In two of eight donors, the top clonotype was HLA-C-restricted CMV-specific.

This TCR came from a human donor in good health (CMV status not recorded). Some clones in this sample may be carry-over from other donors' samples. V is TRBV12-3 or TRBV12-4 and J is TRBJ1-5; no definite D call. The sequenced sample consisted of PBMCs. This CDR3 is CASTLRSNQPQHF. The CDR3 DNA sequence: TGTGCCAGCACCTTACGTTCCAATCAGCCCCAGCATTTT.